This TCR beta chain was captured in a study of blood T cell repertoires in COVID-19. Background on the study: Some COVID-19 samples were acute and others convalescent; all came from the United States, Italy and Spain.

Original data processing: Estimation of nucleated cell counts relied on the amplification of reference gene primers. The protocol was immunoSEQ multiplex PCR, while the TCRdb copy is restricted to in-frame clones and leaves out a portion. That table furnishes V, J and clone size, whereas the DNA furnished D and trimming. This sample has 100,000 to 150,000 clones, with roughly 89% found just once. Patients in Seattle were enrolled during active infection, then followed longitudinally. In germline, CDR1 is SGHRS, CDR2 YFSETQ. With V trimmed by 4 bases and J by 6 bases, 6 bases remained unmatched. The CDR3 consists of 15 residues.

The sample comprised peripheral blood. The TCR sequence derives from a man aged 55 to 69 with COVID-19, enrolled during active disease. This sequence joins TRBV5-1 and TRBJ2-2; 10 bases align to TRBD1. In nucleotides, the CDR3 is TGCGCCAGCAGCCCCCGGACAGGGGGGGCCGGGGAGCTGTTTTTT. This codes for CASSPRTGGAGELFF.